Below, 25 T cell receptor beta chains from the same sample are listed, as sequenced in a study of shared clonotypes between healthy human individuals. The protocol was immunoSEQ multiplex PCR, while the TCRdb copy is restricted to in-frame clones and leaves out a portion. Of some 650,000 clones listed, roughly 97% are singletons. Sequenced: naive CD4+ T cells sorted from blood. The subset was: CD45RA+ positively selected. Source of these receptors: a woman aged 25 to 39 in good health.

This clone showed up just once. The rearrangement links TRBV25-1 to TRBJ1-1; TRBD1 might be the D (5 bases). This CDR3 spans 13 amino acids. Germline-derived CDR1 and CDR2 are MGHDK and SYGVNS. Trimming shortened V by 0 bases and J by 7 bases, and 9 bases separated the two germline ends. Written as DNA, the CDR3 is TGTGCCAGCAGTGAATATTTCGGGGGTGAAGCTTTCTTT. This encodes CASSEYFGGEAFF. The variable domain in full, completed from reference TRBV25-1 and TRBJ1-1, reads EADIYQTPRYLVIGTGKKITLECSQTMGHDKMYWYQQDPGMELHLIHYSYGVNSTEKGDLSSESTVSRIRTEHFPLTLESARPSHTSQYLCASSEYFGGEAFFGQGTRLTVV.

This chain uses TRBV30 with TRBJ2-5; the match to TRBD2 covers 8 bases. The germline CDR1 and CDR2 sequences are GTSNPN and SVGIG (reference sequence). The CDR3 length is 15 residues. Trimming cost V 8 bases and J 5 bases; bases outside gene matches: 16. The CDR3 loop reads CAGFFSGNRVETQYF. The CDR3 coding sequence is TGTGCCGGTTTTTTTAGCGGGAATAGGGTGGAGACCCAGTACTTC.

The chain links TRBV5-1 to TRBJ2-3; 7 nucleotides line up with TRBD2. The CDR3 has 16 residues. The junction had 9 bases not matched to a gene; V was cut back by 1 base and J by 4 bases. CDR1 and CDR2 (germline): SGHRS, YFSETQ. Written as DNA, the CDR3 is TGCGCCAGCAGCTTGTTAGTGGGAGGGCCTCCAGATACGCAGTATTTT. It codes for CASSLLVGGPPDTQYF.

The J gene is TRBJ1-2, the V gene TRBV28; no definite D call. The germline CDR1 and CDR2 sequences are MDHEN and SYDVKM. V lost 8 bases, J lost 5 bases, and 9 bases lay in between. The CDR3 has 11 amino acids. The DNA for the CDR3 is TGTGCCAGCCACGACAAATATGGCTACACCTTC. Its protein is CASHDKYGYTF.

This chain connects TRBV28 to TRBJ1-2; D is possibly TRBD1 (5 bases). Germline V gene sequence: CDR1 MDHEN, CDR2 SYDVKM. The CDR3 extends over 15 amino acids. V shed 5 bases and J shed 8 bases, with 21 bases lying between them. CDR3 coding DNA: TGTGCCAGCAGTCCCCCCGCAGGGCGGGTGAGGGGCTACACCTTC. Translation gives CASSPPAGRVRGYTF.

J is TRBJ2-1 and V is TRBV28; TRBD1 matches 7 bases. This CDR3 spans 15 amino acids. V lost 7 bases, J lost 0 bases, and 6 bases stayed unmatched. CDR1 and CDR2 from the germline V gene are MDHEN and SYDVKM. Here the CDR3 DNA reads TGTGCCAGCAATACAGGGGCCCACTCCTACAATGAGCAGTTCTTC. Protein: CASNTGAHSYNEQFF.

V usage is TRBV5-1 and J usage is TRBJ2-3; 12 bases fit TRBD2. Trimming at V came to 0 bases and at J to 4 bases, leaving 3 bases not matched to a gene. The CDR3 consists of 16 residues. The V gene's germline CDR1 is SGHRS and CDR2 YFSETQ. The CDR3 loop is CASSLVASGRADTQYF. The CDR3 nucleotides are TGCGCCAGCAGCTTGGTCGCTAGCGGGAGGGCAGATACGCAGTATTTT.

The chain recombines TRBV7-9 with TRBJ2-7, with TRBD2 as a possible D gene (5 bases). The germline gives CDR1 SEHNR, CDR2 FQNEAQ (reference sequence). V was clipped by 4 bases and J by 0 bases, with 10 bases between them. The CDR3 spans 14 residues. This CDR3 reads CASSSSGSSYEQYF. CDR3 bases: TGTGCCAGCAGCTCCAGCGGAAGCTCCTACGAGCAGTACTTC.

This chain connects TRBV30 to TRBJ1-3; 12 nucleotides match TRBD1. The CDR3 runs 13 residues. The V gene end was trimmed by 5 bases and the J gene end by 8 bases; junction bases not matched to a gene: 4. Germline loops: CDR1 GTSNPN, CDR2 SVGIG (reference sequence). The CDR3 DNA is TGTGCCTGGGGGACAGGGGGCGCGGACACCATATATTTT. It yields the protein CAWGTGGADTIYF. The full variable domain, rest sourced from reference TRBV30 and TRBJ1-3, is SQTIHQWPATLVQPVGSPLSLECTVEGTSNPNLYWYRQAAGRGLQLLFYSVGIGQISSEVPQNLSASRPQDRQFILSSKKLLLSDSGFYLCAWGTGGADTIYFGEGSWLTVV.

This CDR3 reads CAISDRSLAGTDTQYF. In nucleotides, the CDR3 is TGTGCCATCAGTGATAGGTCACTAGCGGGCACAGATACGCAGTATTTT. The chain employs TRBV10-3 and TRBJ2-3; 8 nucleotides line up with TRBD2. The CDR3 contains 16 residues. Looked up from germline, CDR1 is ENHRY and CDR2 is SYGVKD. The V and J ends lost 3 bases and 1 base, in that order; junction bases with no gene match: 6.

This clone was seen a single time. This chain joins TRBV2 and TRBJ2-3; the D gene could be TRBD1 or TRBD2 (5 bases each). The CDR3 length is 14 residues. Trimming left V 6 bases short and J 3 bases short, with 13 bases between. Germline CDR1 and CDR2: SNHLY and FYNNEI. The CDR3 DNA reads as TGTGCCAGCAGGGGACCCGGAGGAACAGATACGCAGTATTTT. This encodes CASRGPGGTDTQYF. The complete variable domain, with remaining parts taken from reference TRBV2 and TRBJ2-3, reads EPEVTQTPSHQVTQMGQEVILRCVPISNHLYFYWYRQILGQKVEFLVSFYNNEISEKSEIFDDQFSVERPDGSNFTLKIRSTKLEDSAMYFCASRGPGGTDTQYFGPGTRLTVL.

CDR3 in amino acids: CASGPGGGYTEAFF. CDR3 sequence (DNA): TGTGCCAGCGGTCCGGGAGGTGGTTACACTGAAGCTTTCTTT. This chain uses TRBV28 with TRBJ1-1, with unresolved D. Germline CDR1 and CDR2: MDHEN and SYDVKM. The CDR3 totals 14 residues. Trimming pared 8 bases from V and 3 bases from J, leaving 16 bases between.

The rearrangement joins TRBV6-5 to TRBJ1-5; perhaps TRBD1 as D (6 bases). V was pared by 5 bases and J by 2 bases, with 13 bases between. The V gene's germline CDR1 is MNHEY and CDR2 SVGAGI. The CDR3 has 15 amino acids. The DNA of the CDR3 is TGTGCCAGCAGTGTAGGGGGTTTAGGCAATCAGCCCCAGCATTTT. Translating gives CASSVGGLGNQPQHF.

CDR3 loop: CASSPQLAGGGYEQYF. For the CDR3, the DNA is TGTGCCAGCTCACCCCAACTAGCGGGAGGCGGCTACGAGCAGTACTTC. The chain has TRBV18 and TRBJ2-7; 12 positions match TRBD2. CDR1 and CDR2 from the germline V gene are KGHSH and LQKENI. The CDR3 loop spans 16 amino acids. Trimming at V came to 3 bases and at J to 3 bases, leaving 6 bases not matched to a gene.

The V gene is TRBV5-6, the J gene TRBJ1-1; possible D gene TRBD1, 6 bases. CDR3 length: 14 amino acids. Germline CDR1 SGHDT, CDR2 YYEEEE. V was shortened by 2 bases and J by 4 bases, with 12 bases between the two germline ends. In DNA, the CDR3 is TGTGCCAGCAGCTTTTCAGAAGGGGGCACTGAAGCTTTCTTT. Its translation: CASSFSEGGTEAFF.

The V call is TRBV6-5, the J call TRBJ2-7, with D maybe TRBD2 (6 bases). The V gene's germline CDR1 is MNHEY and CDR2 SVGAGI. V lost 2 bases to trimming and J lost 0 bases, with 8 bases between them. CDR3 length equals 14 residues. CDR3 DNA: TGTGCCAGCAGTTACGGAGGGACCTCCTACGAGCAGTACTTC. Its translation: CASSYGGTSYEQYF.

The chain links TRBV19 to TRBJ2-2, with D unresolved. Germline V gene lookup returns CDR1 LNHDA and CDR2 SQIVND (reference sequence). The V end was cut by 9 bases, the J end by 4 bases, with 15 bases between. The CDR3 has 14 residues. Written as DNA, the CDR3 is TGTGCCAGCACCCCGGGCCCAGGCACCGGGGAGCTGTTTTTT. This codes for CASTPGPGTGELFF. Drawing the rest from reference TRBV19 and TRBJ2-2, the complete variable domain is DGGITQSPKYLFRKEGQNVTLSCEQNLNHDAMYWYRQDPGQGLRLIYYSQIVNDFQKGDIAEGYSVSREKKESFPLTVTSAQKNPTAFYLCASTPGPGTGELFFGEGSRLTVL.

The rearrangement joins TRBV2 to TRBJ2-3; D is uncertain. V was cut by 6 bases and J by 0 bases, with 7 bases left in between. Germline V CDR1 and CDR2: SNHLY, FYNNEI. The CDR3 sequence is 13 residues long. The CDR3 DNA reads TGTGCCAGCAGCGTGGGTAGCACAGATACGCAGTATTTT. Protein sequence: CASSVGSTDTQYF.

The chain carries TRBV28 and TRBJ2-7; no firm D call. The CDR3 has 12 residues. Germline-derived CDR1 and CDR2 are MDHEN and SYDVKM. The V gene lost 4 bases and the J gene lost 5 bases, with 9 bases spanning the gap. CDR3 coding DNA: TGTGCCAGCAGTTCTGGGGTTCACGAGCAGTACTTC. Its translation: CASSSGVHEQYF.

A single count supports this clone. This chain connects TRBV5-4 to TRBJ2-5; no firm D call. The DNA end favors TRBJ2-7, so the J call may be wrong. The germline CDR1 and CDR2 sequences are SGHNT and YYREEE (reference sequence). The CDR3 is 15 residues long. CDR3 amino acids: CASSSKTDGSYEQYF. DNA for the CDR3: TGTGCCAGCAGCTCCAAGACGGACGGTTCCTACGAGCAGTACTTC.

This chain joins TRBV6-6 and TRBJ1-2; D possibly corresponds to TRBD1 (6 bases). The germline CDR1 and CDR2 sequences are MNHNY and SVGAGI (reference sequence). The CDR3 runs to 14 residues. V lost 2 bases and J 4 bases, leaving 11 bases between the germline ends. The DNA of the CDR3 is TGTGCCAGCAGTTACAACAGGGATGGCTATGGCTACACCTTC. Its translation: CASSYNRDGYGYTF.

The genes are TRBV10-3 and TRBJ1-3; no clear D. This CDR3 is built from 13 residues. V lost 10 bases to trimming and J lost 8 bases, with 18 bases between them. CDR1 is ENHRY, CDR2 SYGVKD, per germline. The CDR3 DNA reads as TGTGCCACCTCCTGGGGAGGACCGGACACCATATATTTT. Its protein product is CATSWGGPDTIYF.

The genes are TRBV5-1 and TRBJ2-1; tentative D call: TRBD2 (6 bases). V gave up 3 bases and J gave up 8 bases, with 15 bases separating them. The CDR3 is 14 residues long. Germline V gene sequence: CDR1 SGHRS, CDR2 YFSETQ. The CDR3 here is CASSSPPPSDEQFF. The CDR3 nucleotides are TGCGCCAGCAGCTCCCCACCCCCTAGCGATGAGCAGTTCTTC.

V gene TRBV27 combines with J gene TRBJ1-2, with D unresolved. Trimming stripped 3 bases from V and 0 bases from J, with 11 bases between. CDR1 is MNHEY and CDR2 is SMNVEV in the germline V gene (reference sequence). There are 15 residues in the CDR3. In DNA form, the CDR3 reads TGTGCCAGCAGTTTCGATCGGGGAGCTAACTATGGCTACACCTTC. Translating gives CASSFDRGANYGYTF.

A note on this clone: The same CDR3 arises from other DNA sequences in this sample as well. The chain is built from TRBV10-3 and TRBJ2-3; D gene ambiguous. Deletions cut 6 bases from V and 6 bases from J, with 10 bases between. This CDR3 has 12 residues. In germline, CDR1 is ENHRY, CDR2 SYGVKD. CDR3: CAISAGSDTQYF. The CDR3 DNA is TGTGCCATCAGCGCCGGGTCCGATACGCAGTATTTT.